This T cell receptor (beta chain) derives from a study of shared clonotypes between healthy human individuals. Trimming took off 0 bases at V and 5 bases at J, with 11 bases between the two ends. The CDR3 is made up of 15 amino acids. CDR1 and CDR2 (germline): SGHRS, YFSETQ. The protocol was immunoSEQ multiplex PCR, while the TCRdb copy is restricted to in-frame clones and leaves out a portion. The sample lists some 650,000 clones; more than 95% were seen once. The clonotype originates from a woman younger than 45 in good health. The sample was naive CD4+ T cells sorted from blood. The subset: CD45RA+ positively selected. V is TRBV5-1 and J is TRBJ1-4; TRBD1 is a possible D gene (5 bases). The CDR3 nucleotides are TGCGCCAGCAGCTTGGGTCGACAGATAAATGAAAAACTGTTTTTT. Its protein product is CASSLGRQINEKLFF.